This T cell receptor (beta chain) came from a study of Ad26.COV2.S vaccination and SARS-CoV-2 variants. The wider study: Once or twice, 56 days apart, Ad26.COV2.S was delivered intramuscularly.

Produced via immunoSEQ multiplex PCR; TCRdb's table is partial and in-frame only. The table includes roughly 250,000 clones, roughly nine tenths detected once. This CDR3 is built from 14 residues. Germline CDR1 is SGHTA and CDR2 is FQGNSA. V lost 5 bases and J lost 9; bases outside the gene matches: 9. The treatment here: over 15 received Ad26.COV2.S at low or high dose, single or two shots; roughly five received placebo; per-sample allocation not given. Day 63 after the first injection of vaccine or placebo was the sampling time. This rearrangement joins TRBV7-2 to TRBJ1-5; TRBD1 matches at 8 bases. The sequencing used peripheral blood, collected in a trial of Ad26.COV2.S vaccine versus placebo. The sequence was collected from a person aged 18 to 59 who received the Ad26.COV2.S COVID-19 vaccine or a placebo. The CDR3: CASSPTRTGGPQHF. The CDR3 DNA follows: TGTGCCAGCAGCCCAACGCGTACAGGGGGGCCCCAGCATTTT.